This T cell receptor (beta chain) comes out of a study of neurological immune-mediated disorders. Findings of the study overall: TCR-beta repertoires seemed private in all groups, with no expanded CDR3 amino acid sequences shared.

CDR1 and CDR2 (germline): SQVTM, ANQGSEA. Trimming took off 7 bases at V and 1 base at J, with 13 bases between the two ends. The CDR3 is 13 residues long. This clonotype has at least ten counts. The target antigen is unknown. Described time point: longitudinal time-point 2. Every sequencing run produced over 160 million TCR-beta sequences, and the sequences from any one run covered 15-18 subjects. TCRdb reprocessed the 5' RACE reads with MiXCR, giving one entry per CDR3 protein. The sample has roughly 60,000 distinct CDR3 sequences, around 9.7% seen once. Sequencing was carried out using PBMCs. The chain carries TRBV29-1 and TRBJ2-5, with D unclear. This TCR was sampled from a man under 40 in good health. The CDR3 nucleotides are TGCAGCGCCTGCGCACTAATCCAAGAGACCCAGTACTTC. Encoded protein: CSACALIQETQYF.